Shown below are 13 T cell receptor beta chains from a single sample sequenced in a study of metastatic and nonmetastatic thyroid tumors. MiXCR was used by TCRdb to re-call the PCR reads. The sample contains some 34,000 clones, around 15% of which appear only once. There were no patients who had received any treatment before thyroid surgery. Specimen: blood. These receptors were taken from a female donor with papillary thyroid cancer or a benign thyroid nodule (not recorded which). Some clones in this sample may be carry-over from other donors' samples.

This clone was found many times. CDR3 loop: CASGLGDTGELFF. CDR3 bases: TGTGCCAGCGGATTGGGGGACACCGGGGAGCTGTTTTTT. The chain couples TRBV2 to TRBJ2-2; D might be TRBD1 or TRBD2, each matching 5 bases. The CDR3 spans 13 residues. Looked up from germline, CDR1 is SNHLY and CDR2 is FYNNEI. V gave up 8 bases and J gave up 3 bases, with 10 bases separating them.

This clone showed up many times. One end of the junction does not line up with germline, which may come from a read error. The chain recombines TRBV11-3 with TRBJ2-1; 9 bases map to TRBD2. The CDR3 is made up of 14 amino acids. The germline gives CDR1 SGHNT, CDR2 YENEEA. The CDR3 DNA reads TGTGCCAACAGCTTAGCGGGGGCCTGGAATGAGCAGTTCTTC. This encodes CANSLAGAWNEQFF.

Comment on this clone: Other DNA variants within this sample encode the same CDR3. The chain joins TRBV20-1 to TRBJ1-1; D remains ambiguous. Germline CDR1 reads DFQATT; CDR2 reads SNEGSKA (reference sequence). The CDR3 runs to 12 residues. V was shortened by 3 bases and J by 8 bases, with 13 bases between the two germline ends. This chain's CDR3 is CSASKTRAEAFF. The CDR3 coding sequence is TGCAGTGCTAGTAAGACTCGTGCCGAAGCTTTCTTT.

The rearrangement links TRBV20-1 to TRBJ2-7; tentatively, D is TRBD1 or TRBD2 (5 bases each). CDR3 size: 15 residues. The germline V gene encodes CDR1 DFQATT and CDR2 SNEGSKA (reference sequence). V gave up 4 bases and J gave up 9 bases, with 25 bases separating them. This CDR3 is CSAKDTGPSGPSQYF. DNA of the CDR3: TGCAGTGCTAAAGATACGGGGCCGTCAGGTCCGTCGCAGTACTTC.

This clone was detected ten times or more. This chain joins TRBV20-1 and TRBJ2-1; 8 nucleotides match TRBD2. V gave up 5 bases and J gave up 3 bases; unmatched junction bases: 6. This CDR3 region has 14 residues. Per the germline V gene, CDR1 is DFQATT and CDR2 is SNEGSKA (reference sequence). The CDR3 reads CSAPSGSFYNEQFF. CDR3 coding DNA: TGCAGTGCTCCTAGCGGGTCATTCTACAATGAGCAGTTCTTC.

Ten or more counts support this clone. This chain links TRBV18 with TRBJ2-2; a possible D gene is TRBD1 (6 bases). Trimming cost V 2 bases and J 4 bases, with 8 bases left between them. Germline lookup yields CDR1 KGHSH and CDR2 LQKENI. This CDR3 region has 14 residues. CDR3 loop: CASSPGQSTGELFF. The DNA of the CDR3 is TGTGCCAGCTCACCAGGACAGAGCACCGGGGAGCTGTTTTTT.

In this sample, this clone turned up many times. A read error may produce the germline difference seen at one junction end. The chain uses TRBV18 and TRBJ1-5, with D possibly being TRBD1 (6 bases). Germline CDR1 is KGHSH and CDR2 is LQKENI. This CDR3 spans 13 amino acids. DNA for the CDR3: TGTGCCAGCTCCCCACAGGGAGGTCAGCCCCAGCATTTT. It codes for CASSPQGGQPQHF.

This clone has ten or more counts. The chain combines TRBV7-9 with TRBJ2-3, with D possibly being TRBD2 (5 bases). V lost 4 bases and J lost 4, with 12 bases in between. Germline V gene sequence: CDR1 SEHNR, CDR2 FQNEAQ (reference sequence). The CDR3 extends over 14 amino acids. CDR3 coding DNA: TGTGCCAGCAGCTCCCTAACGGAGGCAGATACGCAGTATTTT. Amino acids: CASSSLTEADTQYF.

This clone was seen ten or more times. The chain joins TRBV12-3 or TRBV12-4 to TRBJ2-4, with 8 nucleotides matching TRBD1. The CDR3 covers 14 residues. Trimming cost V 3 bases and J 4 bases; bases outside gene matches: 2. The chain's CDR3 is CASSFGTGKNIQYF. In DNA, the CDR3 is TGTGCCAGCAGTTTTGGGACAGGAAAAAACATTCAGTACTTC.

V usage is TRBV6-1 and J usage is TRBJ2-2, with TRBD1 matching over 7 bases. The J segment lost 0 bases and the V segment lost 6 bases, leaving 10 bases of the junction unmatched. The germline V gene encodes CDR1 MNHNS and CDR2 SASEGT. The CDR3 totals 17 residues. The CDR3: CASRSSGTDPNTGELFF. DNA for the CDR3: TGTGCCAGCAGATCATCAGGGACAGATCCGAACACCGGGGAGCTGTTTTTT.

At least ten counts were recorded for this clone. This rearrangement joins TRBV19 to TRBJ2-7, with TRBD1 identical over 7 bases. The CDR3 totals 17 residues. Germline V gives CDR1 LNHDA, CDR2 SQIVND (reference sequence). Losses at the gene ends were 6 bases for V and 2 bases for J; bases not matched to a gene: 16. CDR3 protein: CASRRKVSGTAAYEQYF. CDR3 sequence (DNA): TGTGCCAGTAGGAGAAAGGTTTCCGGGACAGCAGCCTACGAGCAGTACTTC.

This clone was observed many times. A junction end diverges from the germline sequence, so it may reflect a read error. The V gene is TRBV4-1, the J gene TRBJ1-3; D uncertain. Germline CDR1 reads MGHRA; CDR2 reads YSYEKL. This CDR3 comprises 16 residues. The CDR3 here is CASNQDSPDWGNTIYF. CDR3 bases: TGCGCCAGCAACCAAGATTCACCCGATTGGGGAAACACCATATATTTT.

As regards this clone: In this CDR3 the conserved last residue, phenylalanine or tryptophan, is missing, so a read error is likely. This chain links TRBV12-3 or TRBV12-4 with TRBJ2-7; 10 nucleotides match TRBD1. The CDR3 length is 14 residues. This CDR3 reads CASSARDRGHDQYS. The CDR3 nucleotides are TGTGCCAGCAGCGCCCGGGACAGGGGCCACGATCAGTACTCC.